This entry lists 26 T cell receptor beta chains sequenced from one sample in a study of blood T cell repertoires in COVID-19. Using immunoSEQ multiplex PCR, the repertoire was profiled, and TCRdb retains in-frame clones only, with some absent. The sample comprises tens of thousands of clones, 86% of which are singletons, and around 19% rests with the top ten. The sequenced material came from peripheral blood. Receptor source: a woman of 80 years or more with acute or convalescent COVID-19.

The gene calls are TRBV7-9 and TRBJ2-3; 9 nucleotides agree with TRBD1. The CDR3 is 15 amino acids. With 2 bases clipped from V and 1 base from J, the junction kept 1 base outside the gene matches. The germline gives CDR1 SEHNR, CDR2 FQNEAQ (reference sequence). The CDR3 DNA is TGTGCCAGCAGCTTACGGACAGGGGGCACAGATACGCAGTATTTT. This translates into CASSLRTGGTDTQYF.

This clone was seen just once. The J gene is TRBJ2-7, the V gene TRBV15; 7 positions match TRBD1. CDR3 size: 13 residues. The junction had 5 bases not matched to a gene; V was cut back by 4 bases and J by 5 bases. The germline CDR1 and CDR2 sequences are LNHNV and YYDKDF (reference sequence). The CDR3 region is CATSTRQGDEQYF. The DNA of the CDR3 is TGTGCCACCAGCACCCGACAGGGAGACGAGCAGTACTTC.

The V and J genes are TRBV5-1 and TRBJ2-7; 7 nucleotides match TRBD1. V dropped 1 base and J dropped 13; count of bases not matched to a gene: 8. This CDR3 region has 12 residues. CDR1 is SGHRS and CDR2 is YFSETQ in the germline V gene. The CDR3 DNA reads TGCGCCAGCAGCTTGACACCGGGACAGCTCTACTTC. It codes for CASSLTPGQLYF.

The chain links TRBV9 to TRBJ2-2; 7 nucleotides match TRBD1. The CDR3 is 15 residues long. Germline CDR1 and CDR2: SGDLS and YYNGEE. Trimming removed 8 bases from V and 3 bases from J; junction bases left unmatched: 10. The CDR3 bases are TGTGCCAGTAGAAAGGGGGCTGGGTACACCGGGGAGCTGTTTTTT. Translation gives CASRKGAGYTGELFF.

CDR3 sequence: CASTFNTDTQYF. CDR3 bases: TGTGCCAGCACCTTTAACACAGATACGCAGTATTTT. This chain uses TRBV7-9 with TRBJ2-3; D uncertain. Germline V gives CDR1 SEHNR, CDR2 FQNEAQ (reference sequence). CDR3 length: 12 amino acids. Between the trimmed V and J ends, which lost 7 bases and 2 bases, there was a span of 7 bases. The entire variable domain, with the rest obtained from reference TRBV7-9 and TRBJ2-3, is as follows: DTGVSQNPRHKITKRGQNVTFRCDPISEHNRLYWYRQTLGQGPEFLTYFQNEAQLEKSRLLSDRFSAERPKGSFSTLEIQRTEQGDSAMYLCASTFNTDTQYFGPGTRLTVL.

Notes on this clone: This sample includes further DNA sequences coding for the same CDR3. This chain joins TRBV12-3 or TRBV12-4 and TRBJ1-1; a weak D match, TRBD1 (5 bases). Trimming left V 6 bases short and J 4 bases short, with 12 bases between. CDR3 length: 13 amino acids. The DNA for the CDR3 is TGTGCCAGCAGCCTTTTGGGGGGCACTGAAGCTTTCTTT. This codes for CASSLLGGTEAFF.

This sequence joins TRBV5-1 and TRBJ1-1, with 7 bases matching TRBD1. Per the germline V gene, CDR1 is SGHRS and CDR2 is YFSETQ. Trimming took 4 bases from V and 1 from J; bases not matched to a gene: 7. This CDR3 has 15 amino acids. The DNA of the CDR3 is TGCGCCAGCAGCCCGACGGGACAGCCGAACACTGAAGCTTTCTTT. Translated, it gives CASSPTGQPNTEAFF.

This chain uses TRBV19 with TRBJ1-5; the D is unclear. Germline V gene lookup returns CDR1 LNHDA and CDR2 SQIVND (reference sequence). Between the trimmed V and J ends, which lost 7 bases and 0 bases, there was a span of 16 bases. This CDR3 contains 16 residues. The CDR3 DNA sequence: TGTGCCAGTAACTTTGGAGGCAGTTATAGCAATCAGCCCCAGCATTTT. It specifies CASNFGGSYSNQPQHF.

This chain connects TRBV5-5 to TRBJ1-5, with TRBD1 matching 9 bases. Trimming took 3 bases from V and 7 from J; bases not matched to a gene: 2. The germline V gene encodes CDR1 SGHKS and CDR2 YYEKEE (reference sequence). The CDR3 is 13 residues long. In nucleotides, the CDR3 is TGTGCCAGCAGCTGGGACAGGGACCAGCCCCAGCATTTT. The encoded protein is CASSWDRDQPQHF.

The gene calls are TRBV18 and TRBJ2-6; 9 bases fit TRBD1. Germline V lookup: CDR1 KGHSH, CDR2 LQKENI. With V trimmed by 4 bases and J by 0 bases, 7 bases remained unmatched. The CDR3 contains 18 residues. The CDR3 spells CASSRVDRGSSGANVLTF. The CDR3 DNA sequence: TGTGCCAGCTCACGAGTCGACAGGGGGTCCTCTGGGGCCAACGTCCTGACTTTC.

The V gene is TRBV2, the J gene TRBJ1-5; weak D call: TRBD1 (6 bases). V gave up 6 bases and J gave up 2 bases, with 14 bases separating them. Germline V gene data show CDR1 as SNHLY and CDR2 as FYNNEI. CDR3 length: 15 amino acids. In DNA, the CDR3 is TGTGCCAGCAGGGCCGACAGGTTGGGCAATCAGCCCCAGCATTTT. Amino acid sequence: CASRADRLGNQPQHF.

V is TRBV28 and J is TRBJ1-1; 7 nucleotides line up with TRBD1. Germline assignment: CDR1 MDHEN and CDR2 SYDVKM. The CDR3 is made up of 13 amino acids. The junction had 11 bases not matched to a gene; V was cut back by 6 bases and J by 10 bases. CDR3 DNA: TGTGCCAGCAGATCACAGGGGACCCTGATAGCTTTCTTT. Encoded protein: CASRSQGTLIAFF.

The count of this clone is one. This chain uses TRBV3-1 (or the pseudogene TRBV3-2) with TRBJ2-1; 12 bases map to TRBD2. In germline, CDR1 is LGHDT, CDR2 YNNKEL (reference sequence). The CDR3 extends over 12 amino acids. V shed 6 bases and J 15 bases; nucleotides not matched to a gene: 6. CDR3 loop: CASSPSGGARFF. The CDR3 DNA reads TGTGCCAGCAGTCCTAGCGGGGGGGCGAGGTTCTTC.

The chain is built from TRBV2 and TRBJ2-1; the D gene is possibly TRBD1 (5 bases). Trimming removed 6 bases at V and 8 bases at J, with 14 bases between. The CDR3 totals 13 residues. The germline V gene encodes CDR1 SNHLY and CDR2 FYNNEI. CDR3 loop: CASRSWGRDEQFF. The CDR3, as DNA: TGTGCCAGCAGGTCTTGGGGCCGGGATGAGCAGTTCTTC. Complete variable domain (other parts from reference TRBV2 and TRBJ2-1): EPEVTQTPSHQVTQMGQEVILRCVPISNHLYFYWYRQILGQKVEFLVSFYNNEISEKSEIFDDQFSVERPDGSNFTLKIRSTKLEDSAMYFCASRSWGRDEQFFGPGTRLTVL.

This chain joins TRBV5-6 and TRBJ2-7; a weak D match, TRBD1 (5 bases). The CDR3 covers 13 residues. Germline values: CDR1 SGHDT, CDR2 YYEEEE. Deletions cut 4 bases from V and 4 bases from J, with 12 bases between. CDR3 residues: CASSPWAGYEQYF. In nucleotides, the CDR3 is TGTGCCAGCAGCCCCTGGGCAGGGTACGAGCAGTACTTC.

The chain couples TRBV5-4 to TRBJ2-1, with D perhaps TRBD2 (5 bases). CDR3 length: 15 residues. Germline V gives CDR1 SGHNT, CDR2 YYREEE (reference sequence). V dropped 4 bases and J dropped 0 bases, with 11 bases sitting between them. This chain's CDR3 is CASSRGTSSYNEQFF. The CDR3 DNA is TGTGCCAGCAGCCGCGGTACTAGCTCCTACAATGAGCAGTTCTTC.

The V call is TRBV20-1, the J call TRBJ2-3; D is unresolved. Germline V gene data show CDR1 as DFQATT and CDR2 as SNEGSKA (reference sequence). V lost 5 bases to trimming and J lost 2 bases, with 5 bases between them. This CDR3 has 11 amino acids. The CDR3 here is CSAFYTDTQYF. CDR3 DNA: TGCAGTGCTTTTTACACAGATACGCAGTATTTT.

V usage is TRBV6-6 and J usage is TRBJ1-6; 7 nucleotides match TRBD1. The V segment lost 3 bases and the J segment 5 bases; nucleotides outside the gene matches: 4. In germline, CDR1 is MNHNY, CDR2 SVGAGI (reference sequence). This CDR3 region has 15 residues. CDR3 sequence (DNA): TGTGCCAGCAGTTATACGGGACAGAATAATTCACCCCTCCACTTT. It is translated as CASSYTGQNNSPLHF.

The rearrangement links TRBV21-1 to TRBJ2-1; whether TRBD2, the table's D call, matches the DNA was not checked. TRBV21-1 is listed as a pseudogene. CDR3 length: 12 residues. CDR3 loop: CASRDCYNEQFF. In DNA, the CDR3 is TGTGCCAGCAGAGACTGTTACAATGAGCAGTTCTTC.

Only one count was recorded for this clone. V is TRBV24-1 and J is TRBJ2-5, with TRBD2 matching 11 bases. CDR3 length equals 14 residues. Germline CDR1 and CDR2: KGHDR and SFDVKD. V was clipped by 5 bases and J by 4 bases; unmatched bases: 2. The CDR3 sequence: CATSASGGTETQYF. CDR3 DNA: TGTGCCACCAGTGCTAGCGGGGGGACAGAGACCCAGTACTTC.

The chain has TRBV27 and TRBJ2-1; maybe TRBD1 (6 bases). The CDR3 has 14 amino acids. V was shortened by 2 bases and J by 12 bases, with 17 bases between the two germline ends. Germline CDR1 MNHEY, CDR2 SMNVEV (reference sequence). The CDR3 spells CASSLTRGHAMQFF. CDR3 sequence (DNA): TGTGCCAGCAGTTTAACTCGGGGACACGCGATGCAGTTCTTC.

This chain joins TRBV10-3 and TRBJ1-4; D is possibly TRBD1 (6 bases). The CDR3 consists of 12 residues. CDR1 and CDR2 (germline): ENHRY, SYGVKD. The germline V and J ends were trimmed by 4 bases and 14 bases, with 14 bases remaining between them. The DNA for the CDR3 is TGTGCCATCAGTGCCAACAGGGTCGACCTGTTTTTT. It translates to CAISANRVDLFF.

This chain links TRBV20-1 with TRBJ2-7, with 7 nucleotides matching TRBD1. CDR1 and CDR2 (germline): DFQATT, SNEGSKA (reference sequence). The CDR3 covers 13 residues. Germline trimming cut 3 bases from V and 7 bases from J; bases unmatched to any gene: 9. The CDR3 sequence: CSASKQGFGEQYF. Written as DNA, the CDR3 is TGCAGTGCTAGTAAACAGGGGTTCGGAGAGCAGTACTTC.

The J gene is TRBJ2-2, the V gene TRBV3-1 (or the pseudogene TRBV3-2), with D tentatively TRBD1 (6 bases). The germline gives CDR1 LGHDT, CDR2 YNNKEL (reference sequence). Trimming left V 1 base short and J 7 bases short, with 16 bases between. The CDR3 is made up of 16 amino acids. For the CDR3, the DNA is TGTGCCAGCAGCCAAGTAGTTCAGGGGATAGGCGGGGAGCTGTTTTTT. Translating gives CASSQVVQGIGGELFF.

The chain is built from TRBV3-1 (or the pseudogene TRBV3-2) and TRBJ2-1; 10 nucleotides line up with TRBD2. CDR1 LGHDT and CDR2 YNNKEL come from the germline V gene (reference sequence). The V segment lost 1 base and the J segment 4 bases; nucleotides outside the gene matches: 13. CDR3 length: 19 amino acids. The CDR3 sequence: CASSQATASGGKMYNEQFF. In DNA form, the CDR3 reads TGTGCCAGCAGCCAAGCCACAGCTAGCGGGGGAAAAATGTACAATGAGCAGTTCTTC.

This clone was detected a few times. Other DNA sequences from this sample encode an identical CDR3 as well. DNA of the CDR3: TGTGCCAGCAGCTTAGGACAGGGTTATGGCTACACCTTC. It specifies CASSLGQGYGYTF. V usage is TRBV11-2 and J usage is TRBJ1-2; 7 bases are shared with TRBD1. V was clipped by 1 base and J by 5 bases; unmatched bases: 1. This CDR3 spans 13 amino acids. Germline V CDR1 and CDR2: SGHAT, FQNNGV.